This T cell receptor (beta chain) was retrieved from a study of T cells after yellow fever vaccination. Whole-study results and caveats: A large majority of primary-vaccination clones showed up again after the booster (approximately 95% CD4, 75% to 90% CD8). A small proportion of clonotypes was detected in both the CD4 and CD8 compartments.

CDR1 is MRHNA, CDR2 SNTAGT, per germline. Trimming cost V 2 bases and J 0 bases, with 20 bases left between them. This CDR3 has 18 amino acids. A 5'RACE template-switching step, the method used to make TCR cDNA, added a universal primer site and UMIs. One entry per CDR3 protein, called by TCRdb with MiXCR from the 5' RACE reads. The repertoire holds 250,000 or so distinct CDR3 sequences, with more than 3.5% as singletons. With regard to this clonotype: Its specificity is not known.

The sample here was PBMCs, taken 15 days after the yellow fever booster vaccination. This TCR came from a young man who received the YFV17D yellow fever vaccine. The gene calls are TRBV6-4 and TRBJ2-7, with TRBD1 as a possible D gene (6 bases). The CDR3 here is CASSDRWTDPRSSYEQYF. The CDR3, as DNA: TGTGCCAGCAGTGACCGCTGGACAGATCCAAGGAGCTCCTACGAGCAGTACTTC.